The 20 T cell receptor beta chains below were found in one sample sequenced in a study of blood T cell repertoires in COVID-19. Assay: immunoSEQ multiplex PCR; the TCRdb copy retains only in-frame clones and omits some. The sample has about 220,000 clones; roughly 88% are singletons. The specimen was PBMCs or T cells enriched from blood (not recorded which). These receptors all come from a woman in her 40s with acute COVID-19.

This chain uses TRBV10-3 with TRBJ1-1; 7 bases fit TRBD1. CDR3 length equals 13 residues. Germline CDR1 is ENHRY and CDR2 is SYGVKD. V lost 6 bases to trimming and J lost 1 base; unmatched junction nucleotides: 2. The CDR3 sequence: CAISRQGNTEAFF. The CDR3 DNA reads as TGTGCCATCAGCCGACAGGGGAACACTGAAGCTTTCTTT.

CDR3 in DNA: TGTGCCAGCTGGGACAGACTGACGGGGGGCTACACCTTC. Translated: CASWDRLTGGYTF. The chain carries TRBV3-1 (or the pseudogene TRBV3-2) and TRBJ1-2, with 7 nucleotides matching TRBD1. Unmatched junction bases numbered 11, after V lost 8 bases and J lost 8 bases. Germline V gives CDR1 LGHDT, CDR2 YNNKEL (reference sequence). This CDR3 spans 13 amino acids.

The chain uses TRBV18 and TRBJ2-3; no firm D call. Germline assignment: CDR1 KGHSH and CDR2 LQKENI. Trimming took 3 bases from V and 0 from J, leaving 16 bases between them. This CDR3 contains 17 residues. The CDR3 spells CASSPVPRQSSTDTQYF. CDR3 nucleotide sequence: TGTGCCAGCTCACCGGTACCGCGGCAGAGTAGCACAGATACGCAGTATTTT.

J is TRBJ2-5 and V is TRBV19; D might be TRBD2 (5 bases). Trimming cost V 7 bases and J 0 bases, with 9 bases left between them. Germline-derived CDR1 and CDR2 are LNHDA and SQIVND (reference sequence). The CDR3 extends over 13 amino acids. The CDR3 reads CASTEGHQETQYF. The DNA of the CDR3 is TGTGCCAGTACCGAGGGCCACCAAGAGACCCAGTACTTC. Drawing the rest from reference TRBV19 and TRBJ2-5, the complete variable domain is DGGITQSPKYLFRKEGQNVTLSCEQNLNHDAMYWYRQDPGQGLRLIYYSQIVNDFQKGDIAEGYSVSREKKESFPLTVTSAQKNPTAFYLCASTEGHQETQYFGPGTRLLVL.

This clone was observed a handful of times. The chain has TRBV7-9 and TRBJ2-1; D unclear. CDR1 and CDR2 (germline): SEHNR, FQNEAQ (reference sequence). Deletions cut 1 base from V and 7 bases from J, with 5 bases between. The CDR3 loop spans 12 amino acids. This CDR3 is CASSLGANEQFF. The CDR3 DNA reads as TGTGCCAGCAGCTTAGGAGCAAATGAGCAGTTCTTC.

This clone showed up just once. The CDR3 nucleotides are TGTGCCAGCAGCTTAGTCTTTCAGGGGTGGGGTGAAAAACTGTTTTTT. The encoded protein is CASSLVFQGWGEKLFF. The J gene is TRBJ1-4, the V gene TRBV7-8, with D possibly TRBD1 on 6 matching bases. Trimming took 1 base from V and 7 from J, leaving 16 bases between them. The CDR3 has 16 residues. Germline CDR1 and CDR2: SGHVS and FQNEAQ. The whole variable domain, remainder taken from reference TRBV7-8 and TRBJ1-4, is GAGVSQSPRYKVAKRGQDVALRCDPISGHVSLFWYQQALGQGPEFLTYFQNEAQLDKSGLPSDRFFAERPEGSVSTLKIQRTQQEDSAVYLCASSLVFQGWGEKLFFGSGTQLSVL.

Concerning this clone itself: This may arise from a read error, as a much more abundant clone is one base away. The chain combines TRBV2 with TRBJ1-5, with D perhaps matching TRBD1 (5 bases). The CDR3 contains 16 residues. Trimming pared 0 bases from V and 3 bases from J, leaving 12 bases between. CDR1 is SNHLY, CDR2 FYNNEI, per germline. The CDR3 DNA reads as TGTGCCAGCAGTGAAGCTCCGATAGGGGTCAATCAGCCCCAGCATTTT. Its translation: CASSEAPIGVNQPQHF.

The chain recombines TRBV9 with TRBJ1-1; D remains ambiguous. The germline gives CDR1 SGDLS, CDR2 YYNGEE. CDR3 size: 15 residues. With 4 bases removed from V and 1 base from J, the gap between germline ends came to 14 bases. CDR3: CASSSHLLENTEAFF. The DNA of the CDR3 is TGTGCCAGCAGCTCCCATTTACTCGAGAACACTGAAGCTTTCTTT.

This clone was observed a few times. The CDR3 loop is CATSRVPDQPQHF. DNA of the CDR3: TGTGCCACCAGCAGAGTTCCGGATCAGCCCCAGCATTTT. The V and J genes are TRBV15 and TRBJ1-5, with D hard to call. V was cut by 1 base and J by 5 bases, with 6 bases left in between. This CDR3 has 13 amino acids. The germline V gene encodes CDR1 LNHNV and CDR2 YYDKDF (reference sequence).

The rearrangement uses TRBV25-1 and TRBJ1-2, with 10 bases matching TRBD1. The ends lost 4 bases at V and 3 bases at J; junction bases unmatched: 11. Germline lookup yields CDR1 MGHDK and CDR2 SYGVNS. There are 17 residues in the CDR3. The CDR3 DNA reads TGTGCCAGCAGTGGAAAAACCCGGACAGGGGGGCACTATGGCTACACCTTC. Protein product: CASSGKTRTGGHYGYTF.

This clone has more than one count but fewer than ten. The chain carries TRBV6-6 and TRBJ2-1; the match to TRBD2 covers 9 bases. The V gene's germline CDR1 is MNHNY and CDR2 SVGAGI (reference sequence). CDR3 length: 16 residues. After removal of 2 bases from V and 8 bases from J, the junction contained 10 bases not matched to a gene. CDR3 in DNA: TGTGCCAGCAGTTACACCGGGACTAGCAAGGGATATGAGCAGTTCTTC. Translated, it gives CASSYTGTSKGYEQFF.

This rearrangement joins TRBV7-2 to TRBJ1-6; 8 bases agree with TRBD1. CDR1 and CDR2 from the germline V gene are SGHTA and FQGNSA. The length of the CDR3 is 17 residues. With V trimmed by 1 base and J by 7 bases, 9 bases remained unmatched. This chain's CDR3 is CASSLGGQGARNSPLHF. In nucleotides, the CDR3 is TGTGCCAGCAGCTTAGGGGGGCAGGGGGCCAGGAATTCACCCCTCCACTTT.

This chain uses TRBV21-1 with TRBJ1-1; the table names TRBD1, a call not compared with the DNA. TRBV21-1 is marked as a pseudogene. The CDR3 contains 18 residues. The CDR3 nucleotides read TGTGCCAGCAGCAACCTCTATCCCCAGGGGGCCATGGACACTGAAGCTTTCTTT. Its translation: CASSNLYPQGAMDTEAFF.

The chain joins TRBV18 to TRBJ1-5, with D uncertain. Between the trimmed V and J ends, which lost 2 bases and 0 bases, there was a span of 8 bases. The CDR3 consists of 15 residues. CDR1 and CDR2 (germline): KGHSH, LQKENI. CDR3 protein: CASSPEAGSNQPQHF. The CDR3 DNA follows: TGTGCCAGCTCACCAGAAGCGGGTAGCAATCAGCCCCAGCATTTT. Using reference TRBV18 and TRBJ1-5 for the parts outside the CDR3, the full variable domain is NAGVMQNPRHLVRRRGQEARLRCSPMKGHSHVYWYRQLPEEGLKFMVYLQKENIIDESGMPKERFSAEFPKEGPSILRIQQVVRGDSAAYFCASSPEAGSNQPQHFGDGTRLSIL.

The chain has TRBV19 and TRBJ1-3; 9 bases line up with TRBD1. There are 17 residues in the CDR3. V shed 3 bases and J 0 bases; nucleotides not matched to a gene: 6. From germline, CDR1 is LNHDA and CDR2 SQIVND (reference sequence). CDR3 sequence (DNA): TGTGCCAGTAGTATTGTGGACAGGGGTGGCTCTGGAAACACCATATATTTT. Amino acids: CASSIVDRGGSGNTIYF.

The chain carries TRBV5-5 and TRBJ2-1, with 8 bases aligning to TRBD1. CDR3 length: 16 amino acids. The germline V gene encodes CDR1 SGHKS and CDR2 YYEKEE (reference sequence). V shed 0 bases, J shed 3 bases, and the junction held 5 bases outside the gene matches. As DNA, the CDR3 is TGTGCCAGCAGCTTGGGCGACAGGGGCCACTACAATGAGCAGTTCTTC. It translates to CASSLGDRGHYNEQFF.

This clone has a handful of counts. The gene calls are TRBV2 and TRBJ1-1, with D possibly being TRBD1 (6 bases). Trimming removed 3 bases at V and 0 bases at J, with 17 bases between. The CDR3 covers 17 residues. Germline V gene sequence: CDR1 SNHLY, CDR2 FYNNEI. CDR3 in DNA: TGTGCCAGCAGTGATGCAGGGGTCCTCAATCTGAACACTGAAGCTTTCTTT. Its protein is CASSDAGVLNLNTEAFF.

The chain combines TRBV7-6 with TRBJ2-2; perhaps TRBD1 as D (6 bases). The CDR3 sequence is 15 residues long. Between the trimmed V and J ends, which lost 4 bases and 1 base, there was a span of 10 bases. CDR1 is SGHVS and CDR2 is FNYEAQ in the germline V gene. The CDR3 region is CASSSTQGNTGELFF. For the CDR3, the DNA is TGTGCCAGCAGCTCTACACAGGGGAACACCGGGGAGCTGTTTTTT.

The chain carries TRBV7-3 and TRBJ2-1; 12 bases are a match to TRBD2. The V segment lost 3 bases and the J segment 3 bases; nucleotides outside the gene matches: 9. CDR3 length equals 18 residues. Germline CDR1 is SGHTA and CDR2 is FQGTGA. The CDR3 nucleotides are TGTGCCAGCAGCTTTTTTCCTAGCGGGGGGGTAAACTACAATGAGCAGTTCTTC. This translates into CASSFFPSGGVNYNEQFF.

This clone was seen a handful of times. CDR3 loop: CASATGMRSQPQHF. The DNA for the CDR3 is TGTGCCAGCGCGACAGGAATGAGGAGTCAGCCCCAGCATTTT. The chain recombines TRBV6-5 with TRBJ1-5; perhaps TRBD1 as D (6 bases). V was cut by 8 bases and J by 6 bases, with 17 bases left in between. Germline V lookup: CDR1 MNHEY, CDR2 SVGAGI. CDR3 size: 14 residues.